Presented here are 3 T cell receptor beta chains from one specimen sequenced in a study of blood T cell repertoires in COVID-19. The protocol was immunoSEQ multiplex PCR, while the TCRdb copy is restricted to in-frame clones and leaves out a portion. The sample lists about 290,000 clones; approximately 88% were seen once. The sequencing sample was made of PBMCs or T cells enriched from blood (not recorded which). Receptors originate from a woman aged 40 to 50 who had recovered from COVID-19.

The chain carries TRBV29-1 and TRBJ1-4, with a weak D call TRBD1 (5 bases). In germline, CDR1 is SQVTM, CDR2 ANQGSEA. This CDR3 spans 12 amino acids. Trimming stripped 4 bases from V and 8 bases from J, with 11 bases between. CDR3 residues: CSVATSGEKLFF. The CDR3 nucleotides are TGCAGCGTTGCTACGTCAGGGGAAAAACTGTTTTTT.

The rearrangement joins TRBV5-1 to TRBJ2-7; 9 bases match TRBD1. Per germline, CDR1 SGHRS and CDR2 YFSETQ. The V gene end was trimmed by 6 bases and the J gene end by 4 bases; junction bases not matched to a gene: 11. The CDR3 sequence is 15 residues long. The CDR3 DNA follows: TGCGCCAGCACCGACCCAAGGACAGGGGAGTACGAGCAGTACTTC. It encodes CASTDPRTGEYEQYF.

The V call is TRBV6-5, the J call TRBJ1-1, with D maybe TRBD1 (5 bases). V lost 2 bases to trimming and J lost 1 base, with 14 bases between them. There are 16 residues in the CDR3. Germline assignment: CDR1 MNHEY and CDR2 SVGAGI. The CDR3 DNA reads as TGTGCCAGCAGTTACGTTTTCGCGACAGCGAACACTGAAGCTTTCTTT. It encodes CASSYVFATANTEAFF.